This T cell receptor (beta chain) was found in a study of beta chain features in type 1 diabetes. The overall study: Patients looked much like healthy donors when it came to age, gender and cell yields.

The CDR3 has 14 amino acids. With V trimmed by 5 bases and J by 6 bases, 8 bases remained unmatched. Looked up from germline, CDR1 is SGHTA and CDR2 is FQGNSA. This clone appeared a few times. The sequenced template was cDNA made from the entire isolated RNA. Clones were sequenced by immunoSEQ multiplex PCR, and TCRdb holds only the in-frame ones, with some missing. The repertoire includes under 90,000 clones, 30% to 40% of them detected once, and 0.35% to 0.45% sits in the top ten. The clonotype was recovered from a woman between 18 and 29 years old in good health. The sequenced sample was stem cell memory CD4+ T cells from blood. The rearrangement joins TRBV7-2 to TRBJ1-1; 8 positions match TRBD1. CDR3 protein: CASSTRTGSAEAFF. The CDR3 coding sequence is TGTGCCAGCAGCACTCGGACAGGGTCGGCTGAAGCTTTCTTT.